Included here is one T cell receptor (beta chain) sequence, with context. The sample comes from a study of blood T cell repertoires in COVID-19. Study background: PBMCs, B-cell-depleted T cells, or T cells provided the cDNA or gDNA that made up the material.

Produced via immunoSEQ multiplex PCR; TCRdb's table is partial and in-frame only. The table has some 290,000 clones, roughly 83% seen once. Sequenced input: peripheral blood. This receptor was taken from a man aged 55-75 years who had recovered from COVID-19.

The DNA of the CDR3 is TGTGCCAGCAGTTATAGGGAGAATTCACCCCTCCACTTT. Its translation: CASSYRENSPLHF. The rearrangement joins TRBV27 to TRBJ1-6; D is undetermined. V lost 4 bases, J lost 7 bases, and 8 bases lay in between. CDR1 MNHEY and CDR2 SMNVEV come from the germline V gene (reference sequence). There are 13 residues in the CDR3.